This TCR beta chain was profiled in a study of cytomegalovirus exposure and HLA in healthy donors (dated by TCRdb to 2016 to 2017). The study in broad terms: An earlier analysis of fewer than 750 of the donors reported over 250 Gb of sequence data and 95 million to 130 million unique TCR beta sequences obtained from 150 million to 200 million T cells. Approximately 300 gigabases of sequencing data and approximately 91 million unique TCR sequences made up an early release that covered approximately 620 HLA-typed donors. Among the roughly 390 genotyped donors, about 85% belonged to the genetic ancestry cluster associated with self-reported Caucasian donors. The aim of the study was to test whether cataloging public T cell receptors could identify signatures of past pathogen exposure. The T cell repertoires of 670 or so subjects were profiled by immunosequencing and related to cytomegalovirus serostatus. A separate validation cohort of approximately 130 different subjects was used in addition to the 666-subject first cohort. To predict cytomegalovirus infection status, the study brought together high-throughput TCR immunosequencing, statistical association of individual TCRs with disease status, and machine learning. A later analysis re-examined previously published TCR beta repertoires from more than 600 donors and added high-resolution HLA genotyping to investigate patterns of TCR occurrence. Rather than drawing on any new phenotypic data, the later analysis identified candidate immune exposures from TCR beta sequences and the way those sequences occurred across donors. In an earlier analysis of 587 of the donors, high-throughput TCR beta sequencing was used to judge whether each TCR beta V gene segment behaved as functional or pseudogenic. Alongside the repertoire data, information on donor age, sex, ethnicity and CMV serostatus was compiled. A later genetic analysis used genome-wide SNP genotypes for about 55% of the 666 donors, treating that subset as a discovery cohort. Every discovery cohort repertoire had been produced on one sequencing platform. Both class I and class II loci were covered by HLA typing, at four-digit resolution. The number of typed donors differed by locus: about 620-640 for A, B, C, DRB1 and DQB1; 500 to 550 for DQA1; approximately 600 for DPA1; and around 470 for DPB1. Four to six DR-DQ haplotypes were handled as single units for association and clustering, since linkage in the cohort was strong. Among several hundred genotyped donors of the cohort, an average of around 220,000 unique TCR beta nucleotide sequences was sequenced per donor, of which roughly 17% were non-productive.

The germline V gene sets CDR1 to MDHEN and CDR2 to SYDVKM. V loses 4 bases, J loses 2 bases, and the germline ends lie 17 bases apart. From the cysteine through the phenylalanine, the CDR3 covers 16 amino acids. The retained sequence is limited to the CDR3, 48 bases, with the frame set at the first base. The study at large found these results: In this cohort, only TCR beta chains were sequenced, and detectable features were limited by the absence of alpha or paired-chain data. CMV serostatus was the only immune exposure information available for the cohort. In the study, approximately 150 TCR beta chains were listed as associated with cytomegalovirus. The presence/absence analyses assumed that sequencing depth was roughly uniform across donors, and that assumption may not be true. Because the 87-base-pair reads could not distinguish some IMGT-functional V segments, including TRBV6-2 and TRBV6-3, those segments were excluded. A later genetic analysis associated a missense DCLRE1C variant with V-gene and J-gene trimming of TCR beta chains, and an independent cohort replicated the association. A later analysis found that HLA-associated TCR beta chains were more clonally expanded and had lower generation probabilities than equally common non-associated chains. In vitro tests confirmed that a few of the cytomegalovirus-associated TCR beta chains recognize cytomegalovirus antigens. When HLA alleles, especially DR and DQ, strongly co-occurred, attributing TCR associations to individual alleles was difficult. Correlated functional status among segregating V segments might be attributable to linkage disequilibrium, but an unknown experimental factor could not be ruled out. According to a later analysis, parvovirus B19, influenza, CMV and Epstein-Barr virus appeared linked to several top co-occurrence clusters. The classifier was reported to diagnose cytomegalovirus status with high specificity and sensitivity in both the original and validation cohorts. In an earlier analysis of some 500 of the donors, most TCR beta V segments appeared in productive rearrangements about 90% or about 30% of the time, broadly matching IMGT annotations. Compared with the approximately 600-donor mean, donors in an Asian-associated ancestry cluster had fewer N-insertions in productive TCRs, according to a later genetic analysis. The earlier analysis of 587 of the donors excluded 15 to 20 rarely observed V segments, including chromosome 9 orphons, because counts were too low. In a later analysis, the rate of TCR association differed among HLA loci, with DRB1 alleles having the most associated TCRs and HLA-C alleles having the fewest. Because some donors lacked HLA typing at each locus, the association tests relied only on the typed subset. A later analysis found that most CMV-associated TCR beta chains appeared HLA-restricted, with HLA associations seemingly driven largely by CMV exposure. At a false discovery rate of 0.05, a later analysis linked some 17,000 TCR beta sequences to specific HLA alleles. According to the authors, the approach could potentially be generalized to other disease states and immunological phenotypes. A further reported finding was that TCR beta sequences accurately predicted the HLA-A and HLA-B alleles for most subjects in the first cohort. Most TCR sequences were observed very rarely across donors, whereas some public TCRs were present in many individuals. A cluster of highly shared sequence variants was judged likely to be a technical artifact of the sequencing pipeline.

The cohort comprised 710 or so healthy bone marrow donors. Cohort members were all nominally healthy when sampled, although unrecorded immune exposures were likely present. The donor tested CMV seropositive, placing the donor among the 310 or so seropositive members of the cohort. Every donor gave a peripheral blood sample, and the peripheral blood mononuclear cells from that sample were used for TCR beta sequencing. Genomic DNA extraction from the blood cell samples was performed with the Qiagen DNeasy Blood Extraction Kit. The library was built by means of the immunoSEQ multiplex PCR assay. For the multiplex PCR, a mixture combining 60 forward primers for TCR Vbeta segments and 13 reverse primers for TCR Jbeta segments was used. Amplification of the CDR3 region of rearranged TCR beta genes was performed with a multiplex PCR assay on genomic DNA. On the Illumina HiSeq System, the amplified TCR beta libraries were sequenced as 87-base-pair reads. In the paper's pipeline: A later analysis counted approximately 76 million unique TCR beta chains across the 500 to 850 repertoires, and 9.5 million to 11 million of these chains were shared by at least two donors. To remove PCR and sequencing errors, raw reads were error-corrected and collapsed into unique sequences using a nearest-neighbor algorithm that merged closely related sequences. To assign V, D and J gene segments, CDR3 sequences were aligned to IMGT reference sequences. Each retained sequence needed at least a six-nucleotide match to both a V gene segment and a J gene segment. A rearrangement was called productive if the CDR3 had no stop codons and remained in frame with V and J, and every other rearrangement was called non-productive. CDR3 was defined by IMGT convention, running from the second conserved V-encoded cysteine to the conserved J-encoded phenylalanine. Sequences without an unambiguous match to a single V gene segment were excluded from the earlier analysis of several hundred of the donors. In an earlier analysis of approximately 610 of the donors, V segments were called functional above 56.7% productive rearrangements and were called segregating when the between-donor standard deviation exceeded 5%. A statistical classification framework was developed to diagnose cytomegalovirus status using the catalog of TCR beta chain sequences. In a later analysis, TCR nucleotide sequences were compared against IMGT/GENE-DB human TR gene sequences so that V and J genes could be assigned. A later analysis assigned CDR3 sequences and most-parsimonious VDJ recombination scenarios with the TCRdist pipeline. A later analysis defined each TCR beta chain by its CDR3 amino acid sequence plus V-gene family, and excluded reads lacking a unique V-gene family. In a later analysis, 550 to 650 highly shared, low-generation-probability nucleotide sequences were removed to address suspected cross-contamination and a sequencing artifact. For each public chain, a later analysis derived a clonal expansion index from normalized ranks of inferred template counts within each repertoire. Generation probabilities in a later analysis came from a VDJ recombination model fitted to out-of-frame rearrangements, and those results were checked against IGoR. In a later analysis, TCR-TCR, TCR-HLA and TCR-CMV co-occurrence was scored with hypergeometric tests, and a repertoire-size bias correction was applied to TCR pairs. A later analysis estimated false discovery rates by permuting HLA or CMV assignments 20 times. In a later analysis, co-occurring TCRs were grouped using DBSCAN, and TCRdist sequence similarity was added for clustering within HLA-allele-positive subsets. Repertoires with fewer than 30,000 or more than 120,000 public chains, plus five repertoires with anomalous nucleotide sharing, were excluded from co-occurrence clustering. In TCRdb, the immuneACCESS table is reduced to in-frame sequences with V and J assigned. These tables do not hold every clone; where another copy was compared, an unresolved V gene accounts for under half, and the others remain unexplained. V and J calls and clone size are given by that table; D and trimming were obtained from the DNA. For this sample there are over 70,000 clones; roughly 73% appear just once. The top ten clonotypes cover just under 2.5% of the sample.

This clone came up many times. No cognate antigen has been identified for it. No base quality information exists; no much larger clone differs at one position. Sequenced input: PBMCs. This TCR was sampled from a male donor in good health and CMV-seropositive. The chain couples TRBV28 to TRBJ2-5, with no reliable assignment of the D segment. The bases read TGTGCCAGCAGTTCCGGCGCCGACATGTATCAAGAGACCCAGTACTTC. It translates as CASSSGADMYQETQYF.